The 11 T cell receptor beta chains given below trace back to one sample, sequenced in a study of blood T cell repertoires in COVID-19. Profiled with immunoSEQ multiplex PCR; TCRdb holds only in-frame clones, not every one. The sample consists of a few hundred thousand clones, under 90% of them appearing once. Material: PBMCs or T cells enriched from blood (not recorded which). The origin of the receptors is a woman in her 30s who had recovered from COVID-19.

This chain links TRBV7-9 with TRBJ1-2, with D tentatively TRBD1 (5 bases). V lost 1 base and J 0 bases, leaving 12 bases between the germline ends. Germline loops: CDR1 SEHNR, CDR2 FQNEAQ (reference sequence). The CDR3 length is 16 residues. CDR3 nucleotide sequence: TGTGCCAGCAGCTTAGGTGGGGGGGAAGCTAACTATGGCTACACCTTC. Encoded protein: CASSLGGGEANYGYTF.

The CDR3 DNA reads as TGTGCCAGCAGCCGGACAGGGTACGACGAGCAGTACTTC. Its protein product is CASSRTGYDEQYF. The chain is built from TRBV6-5 and TRBJ2-7, with TRBD1 matching 8 bases. Germline assignment: CDR1 MNHEY and CDR2 SVGAGI. The CDR3 runs to 13 residues. Losses at the gene ends were 6 bases for V and 5 bases for J; bases not matched to a gene: 6.

As DNA, the CDR3 is TGTGCCAGCAGCTTGGAGCGGGAGGGTCGCACAGATACGCAGTATTTT. This gives the protein CASSLEREGRTDTQYF. The chain recombines TRBV5-4 with TRBJ2-3, with 10 bases identical to TRBD2. The trim removed 0 bases at V and 1 base at J, leaving 2 bases unmatched. Germline V lookup: CDR1 SGHNT, CDR2 YYREEE (reference sequence). The CDR3 totals 16 residues.

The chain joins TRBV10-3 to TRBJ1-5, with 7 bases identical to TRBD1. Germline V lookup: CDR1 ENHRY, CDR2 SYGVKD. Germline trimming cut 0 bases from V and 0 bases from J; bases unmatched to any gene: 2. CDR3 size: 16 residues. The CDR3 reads CAISESPGGSNQPQHF. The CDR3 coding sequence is TGTGCCATCAGTGAGTCTCCAGGGGGTAGCAATCAGCCCCAGCATTTT.

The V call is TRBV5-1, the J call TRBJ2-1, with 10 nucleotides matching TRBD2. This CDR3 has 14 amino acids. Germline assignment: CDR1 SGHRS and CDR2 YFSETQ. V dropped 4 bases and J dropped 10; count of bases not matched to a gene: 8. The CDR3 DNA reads TGCGCCAGCAGCGGCCCAAGCGGGAGGGCCGAGCAGTTCTTC. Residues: CASSGPSGRAEQFF.

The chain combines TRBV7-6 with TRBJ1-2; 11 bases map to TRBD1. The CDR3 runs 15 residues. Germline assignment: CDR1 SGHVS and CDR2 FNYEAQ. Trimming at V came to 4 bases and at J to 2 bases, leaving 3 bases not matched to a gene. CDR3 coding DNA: TGTGCCAGCAGCTACGGGACAGGGGGAAACTATGGCTACACCTTC. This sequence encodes CASSYGTGGNYGYTF.

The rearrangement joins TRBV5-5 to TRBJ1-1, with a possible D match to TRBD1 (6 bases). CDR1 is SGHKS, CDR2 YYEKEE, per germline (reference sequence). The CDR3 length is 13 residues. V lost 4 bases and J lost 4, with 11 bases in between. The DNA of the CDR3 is TGTGCCAGCAGCAAGCAACAGGGCACTGAAGCTTTCTTT. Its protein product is CASSKQQGTEAFF.

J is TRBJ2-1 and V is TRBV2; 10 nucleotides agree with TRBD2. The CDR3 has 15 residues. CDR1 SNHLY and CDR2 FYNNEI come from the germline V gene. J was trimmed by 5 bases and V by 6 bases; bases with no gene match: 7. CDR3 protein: CASRLLAGVNNEQFF. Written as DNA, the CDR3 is TGTGCCAGCAGACTTCTAGCGGGGGTAAACAATGAGCAGTTCTTC. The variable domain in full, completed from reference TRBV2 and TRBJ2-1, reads EPEVTQTPSHQVTQMGQEVILRCVPISNHLYFYWYRQILGQKVEFLVSFYNNEISEKSEIFDDQFSVERPDGSNFTLKIRSTKLEDSAMYFCASRLLAGVNNEQFFGPGTRLTVL.

The CDR3 DNA reads TGTGCCAGCAGTTTATCGGGGACTAGCGGGGGGGCCATGCAGTATTTT. It translates to CASSLSGTSGGAMQYF. This chain links TRBV27 with TRBJ2-3, with 16 nucleotides matching TRBD2. Germline V gives CDR1 MNHEY, CDR2 SMNVEV (reference sequence). The CDR3 has 16 residues. V lost 0 bases, J lost 11 bases, and 5 bases stayed unmatched.

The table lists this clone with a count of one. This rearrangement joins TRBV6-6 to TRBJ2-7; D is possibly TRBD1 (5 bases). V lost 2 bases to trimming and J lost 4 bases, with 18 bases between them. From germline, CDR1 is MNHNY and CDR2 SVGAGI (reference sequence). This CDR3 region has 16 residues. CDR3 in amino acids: CASSYGTQGPTYEQYF. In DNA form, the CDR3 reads TGTGCCAGCAGTTACGGTACCCAGGGTCCAACATACGAGCAGTACTTC.

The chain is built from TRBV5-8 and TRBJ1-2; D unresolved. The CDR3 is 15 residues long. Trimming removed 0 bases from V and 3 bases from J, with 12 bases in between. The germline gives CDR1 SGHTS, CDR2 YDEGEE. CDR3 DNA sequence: TGTGCCAGCAGCTTGGGGAGTCGTTGGGACTATGGCTACACCTTC. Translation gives CASSLGSRWDYGYTF.